This is a list of T cell receptor beta chains from one sample in a study of identical twins. TCRdb ran MiXCR on the 5' RACE reads and lists one entry per CDR3 protein. Here the sample spans under 350,000 distinct CDR3 sequences, roughly 8.6% being singletons. The sample was also reused in another study, on yellow fever vaccine responses in identical twins.

Sequenced sample: CD8+ T cells sorted from blood. Receptor source: a woman aged 18-29 years in good health. Each CDR3 is given without its conserved first and last residue. The order of the fields is J gene, V gene, D gene, CDR3 protein. D genes are given only for firm matches.

>TRBJ2-2|TRBV11-1|NA
ASSLNRANTGELF
>TRBJ2-7|TRBV6-2/TRBV6-3|NA
ASSYGGTSYEQY
>TRBJ2-7|TRBV7-9|TRBD2
ASSRQRDPYEQY
>TRBJ2-5|TRBV6-1|NA
ASTRGPGMVETQY
>TRBJ2-5|TRBV2|NA
ASSYRGRGEEETQY
>TRBJ1-6|TRBV7-9|NA
ASSLGRSPLH
>TRBJ2-3|TRBV6-2/TRBV6-3|TRBD2
ASSYPRLAGDGDTQY
>TRBJ2-5|TRBV10-2|NA
ASSEGQEETQY
>TRBJ2-1|TRBV24-1|NA
ATSGDPLVEQF
>TRBJ2-7|TRBV5-6|TRBD2
ASSLRLAGPYEQY
>TRBJ1-2|TRBV29-1|NA
SGLMGDYGYT
>TRBJ2-2|TRBV12-3/TRBV12-4|TRBD1
ASRRDRGLTGELF
>TRBJ2-2|TRBV19|NA
ASSIGGNTGELF
>TRBJ2-1|TRBV19|NA
ASSTSFNSYNEQF
>TRBJ1-5|TRBV12-3/TRBV12-4|TRBD1
ASSLTQGVYQPQH
>TRBJ2-7|TRBV5-1|TRBD2
ASSDGTNSYEQY
>TRBJ2-6|TRBV25-1|NA
ASSEDSSGANVLT
>TRBJ2-5|TRBV28|TRBD2
ASSGLIGVAGVIVDQETQY
>TRBJ1-1|TRBV5-1|NA
ASSTAANTEAF
>TRBJ1-4|TRBV7-9|NA
ASSAGATNEKLF
>TRBJ2-1|TRBV13|NA
ASSLLGPPTNEQF
>TRBJ2-5|TRBV3-1|NA
ASRQRQTLQETQY
>TRBJ2-7|TRBV29-1|NA
SVTPGRDSYEQY